This entry lists 23 T cell receptor beta chains sequenced from one sample in a study of identical twins (dated by TCRdb to the mid-2010s). The library relied on 5' RACE. TCRdb shows the sequencer as Illumina HiSeq 2000. TCRdb cleaned the public reads at Q25 with fastp, built clones with MiXCR and kept in-frame beta chains. Each record represents a unique CDR3 protein, reported with the most common genes and DNA among its rows. The sample data list around 570,000 distinct CDR3 sequences, and approximately 10% of these were observed just once. The top ten constitute around 3.2% of the sample. This sample also belongs to another study, concerning yellow fever vaccine responses in identical twins.

Input material: PBMCs. The receptors here all came from a woman aged 18-35 years in good health.

This clonotype was counted many times. The J gene is TRBJ2-7, the V gene TRBV4-1; D not resolved. Germline V gene sequence: CDR1 MGHRA, CDR2 YSYEKL. V lost 3 bases to trimming and J lost 5 bases, with 11 bases between them. The CDR3 spans 13 residues. CDR3 region: CASSHETVNEQYF. The DNA for the CDR3 is TGCGCCAGCAGCCATGAGACGGTGAACGAGCAGTACTTC.

This clonotype was picked up a small number of times. The genes are TRBV7-9 and TRBJ2-5, with 10 bases lining up with TRBD2. J gave up 0 bases and V 5 bases, and 9 bases lay outside the gene matches. Germline V gives CDR1 SEHNR, CDR2 FQNEAQ (reference sequence). The CDR3 sequence is 17 residues long. CDR3 sequence (DNA): TGTGCCAGCAGCCCCCGGACTAGCGGAGCACACCAAGAGACCCAGTACTTC. Amino acid sequence: CASSPRTSGAHQETQYF. The variable domain in full, completed from reference TRBV7-9 and TRBJ2-5, reads DTGVSQNPRHKITKRGQNVTFRCDPISEHNRLYWYRQTLGQGPEFLTYFQNEAQLEKSRLLSDRFSAERPKGSFSTLEIQRTEQGDSAMYLCASSPRTSGAHQETQYFGPGTRLLVL.

The J gene is TRBJ2-1, the V gene TRBV29-1, with D maybe TRBD2 (5 bases). CDR3 length: 10 residues. Looked up from germline, CDR1 is SQVTM and CDR2 is ANQGSEA. Trimming shortened V by 1 base and J by 13 bases, and 8 bases separated the two germline ends. Here the CDR3 DNA reads TGCAGCGTTGAAGGCGGGCCCCAGTTCTTC. Amino acids: CSVEGGPQFF.

The CDR3 DNA reads TGCAGCGTAGATGCCGAGACGGGCACAGATACGCAGTATTTT. Protein product: CSVDAETGTDTQYF. The genes are TRBV29-1 and TRBJ2-3; D gene uncertain. The CDR3 is made up of 14 amino acids. V gave up 6 bases and J gave up 1 base, with 14 bases separating them. Germline lookup yields CDR1 SQVTM and CDR2 ANQGSEA.

This clonotype occurred a few times. The chain has TRBV25-1 and TRBJ2-7, with a possible D match to TRBD2 (5 bases). With 8 bases removed from V and 7 bases from J, the gap between germline ends came to 18 bases. The CDR3 length is 13 residues. Germline V gene lookup returns CDR1 MGHDK and CDR2 SYGVNS. CDR3 region: CASSSTGSREQYF. The CDR3 nucleotides are TGTGCCAGCTCGTCCACGGGGTCCAGGGAGCAGTACTTC.

This clonotype came up many times. The chain links TRBV29-1 to TRBJ2-3; D possibly matches TRBD1 or TRBD2 (5 bases each). Trimming cost V 1 base and J 6 bases, with 11 bases left between them. Looked up from germline, CDR1 is SQVTM and CDR2 is ANQGSEA. There are 13 residues in the CDR3. The CDR3 DNA follows: TGCAGCGTTGAAGTGGTGGGGGAGGATACGCAGTATTTT. This gives the protein CSVEVVGEDTQYF.

This clonotype has more than one count but fewer than ten. The V and J genes are TRBV27 and TRBJ2-5, with 8 bases fitting TRBD1. The CDR3 length is 13 residues. Germline CDR1 MNHEY, CDR2 SMNVEV (reference sequence). After removal of 6 bases from V and 7 bases from J, the junction contained 7 bases not matched to a gene. Written as DNA, the CDR3 is TGTGCCAGCAGCCCAGGGGGCTCGGGGACCCAGTACTTC. It specifies CASSPGGSGTQYF.

This clonotype appeared many times. The CDR3 loop is CASSTRTEYSNQPQHF. The CDR3 nucleotides read TGTGCCAGCAGTACCCGGACCGAGTATAGCAATCAGCCCCAGCATTTT. This chain links TRBV28 with TRBJ1-5; no clear D gene. The CDR3 consists of 16 residues. With 5 bases removed from V and 0 bases from J, the gap between germline ends came to 14 bases. Per germline, CDR1 MDHEN and CDR2 SYDVKM.

The genes are TRBV12-3 or TRBV12-4 and TRBJ1-5, with unresolved D. V was trimmed by 1 base and J by 0 bases, leaving 10 bases between them. This CDR3 contains 16 residues. The CDR3 nucleotides are TGTGCCAGCAGTTTAGACAGAGGGAATAGCAATCAGCCCCAGCATTTT. Protein sequence: CASSLDRGNSNQPQHF.

The chain carries TRBV21-1 and TRBJ2-2. TRBV21-1 is deemed a pseudogene. There are 16 residues in the CDR3. The CDR3 here is CASSKLTARTTGELFF. Written as DNA, the CDR3 is TGTGCCAGCAGCAAACTAACTGCTAGAACCACCGGGGAGCTGTTTTTT.

The chain is built from TRBV20-1 and TRBJ2-5; perhaps TRBD1 as D (5 bases). With 1 base removed from V and 1 base from J, the gap between germline ends came to 22 bases. The V gene's germline CDR1 is DFQATT and CDR2 SNEGSKA (reference sequence). CDR3 size: 18 residues. CDR3 loop: CSARAPIFLDSIQETQYF. CDR3 in DNA: TGCAGTGCTAGAGCTCCTATTTTCCTTGACAGCATCCAAGAGACCCAGTACTTC.

This clonotype was seen a handful of times. V and J are TRBV5-5 and TRBJ2-3; 8 bases line up with TRBD2. This CDR3 has 14 residues. With V trimmed by 9 bases and J by 2 bases, 8 bases remained unmatched. Per germline, CDR1 SGHKS and CDR2 YYEKEE (reference sequence). The CDR3 DNA is TGTGCCACCGGCGGGGGGTCCTACACAGATACGCAGTATTTT. It is translated as CATGGGSYTDTQYF.

In its sample, this clonotype was seen many times. The CDR3 region is CAISPTAGGPRELFF. CDR3 DNA sequence: TGTGCCATCAGTCCCACGGCGGGAGGGCCTAGGGAGCTGTTTTTT. The rearrangement uses TRBV10-3 and TRBJ2-2; 9 bases match TRBD2. The CDR3 runs to 15 residues. After removal of 5 bases from V and 9 bases from J, the junction contained 10 bases not matched to a gene. CDR1 ENHRY and CDR2 SYGVKD come from the germline V gene.

J is TRBJ2-3 and V is TRBV29-1; D unclear. The V gene's germline CDR1 is SQVTM and CDR2 ANQGSEA. The CDR3 contains 12 residues. V was pared by 5 bases and J by 3 bases, with 9 bases between. CDR3: CSVLDGTDTQYF. CDR3 bases: TGCAGCGTTTTGGACGGTACAGATACGCAGTATTTT.

This clonotype was counted at least ten times. This rearrangement joins TRBV4-3 to TRBJ2-3; 10 bases match TRBD2. V was clipped by 0 bases and J by 0 bases; unmatched bases: 9. Germline-derived CDR1 and CDR2 are LGHNA and YSLEER. The CDR3 is 19 amino acids. The CDR3 sequence is CASSQEASGRDSSTDTQYF. The CDR3 nucleotides read TGCGCCAGCAGCCAAGAAGCGAGCGGGAGGGATTCTAGCACAGATACGCAGTATTTT.

This clonotype was counted only a few times. The chain is built from TRBV29-1 and TRBJ2-1, with TRBD2 matching 12 bases. Germline V lookup: CDR1 SQVTM, CDR2 ANQGSEA. Unmatched junction bases numbered 8, after V lost 5 bases and J lost 6 bases. The CDR3 spans 15 residues. In nucleotides, the CDR3 is TGCAGCGTTTATAGACTAGCGGGAGCCGGCAATGAGCAGTTCTTC. Translation: CSVYRLAGAGNEQFF.

The J gene is TRBJ1-6, the V gene TRBV7-6; TRBD1 matches at 10 bases. The CDR3 runs 15 residues. V lost 4 bases, J lost 9 bases, and 6 bases stayed unmatched. Germline lookup yields CDR1 SGHVS and CDR2 FNYEAQ. The CDR3 loop reads CASSSDRGSGSPLHF. In DNA, the CDR3 is TGTGCCAGCAGCTCGGACAGGGGGTCGGGTTCACCCCTCCACTTT.

V gene TRBV7-3 combines with J gene TRBJ2-3; D gene unclear. This CDR3 has 13 amino acids. Germline CDR1 reads SGHTA; CDR2 reads FQGTGA. Deletions cut 5 bases from V and 10 bases from J, with 16 bases between. The CDR3 DNA reads as TGTGCCAGCAGCCACCCGACCCTATCGGCGCAGTATTTT. This sequence encodes CASSHPTLSAQYF.

The chain couples TRBV7-9 to TRBJ2-5, with a possible D match to TRBD2 (6 bases). Per the germline V gene, CDR1 is SEHNR and CDR2 is FQNEAQ (reference sequence). The CDR3 is made up of 15 amino acids. V lost 0 bases and J lost 4, with 12 bases in between. The CDR3 region has the DNA TGTGCCAGCAGCTTAGCTAGCGGTATCCCAGAGACCCAGTACTTC. Translated, it gives CASSLASGIPETQYF.

In this sample, this clonotype turned up a few times. The rearrangement joins TRBV19 to TRBJ2-1, with a weak D call TRBD1 (9 bases). Germline V gives CDR1 LNHDA, CDR2 SQIVND (reference sequence). This CDR3 spans 16 amino acids. V lost 6 bases and J 8 bases, leaving 23 bases between the germline ends. The CDR3 sequence is CASSGGDREYLHEQFF. The CDR3 DNA follows: TGTGCCAGTAGCGGGGGGGACAGGGAATATTTGCATGAGCAGTTCTTC.

This clonotype was counted between two and nine times. The CDR3 DNA follows: TGTGCCAGCAGCTTGAACAAGGAAGTCTATGGCTACACCTTC. It yields the protein CASSLNKEVYGYTF. The rearrangement uses TRBV7-9 and TRBJ1-2; D is ambiguous. The CDR3 contains 14 residues. The V gene's germline CDR1 is SEHNR and CDR2 FQNEAQ (reference sequence). V shed 3 bases and J shed 4 bases, with 12 bases lying between them. The variable domain in full, completed from reference TRBV7-9 and TRBJ1-2, reads DTGVSQNPRHKITKRGQNVTFRCDPISEHNRLYWYRQTLGQGPEFLTYFQNEAQLEKSRLLSDRFSAERPKGSFSTLEIQRTEQGDSAMYLCASSLNKEVYGYTFGSGTRLTVV.

The chain is built from TRBV11-2 and TRBJ2-7; perhaps TRBD2 as D (6 bases). With 1 base removed from V and 2 bases from J, the gap between germline ends came to 12 bases. This CDR3 region has 15 residues. Per germline, CDR1 SGHAT and CDR2 FQNNGV. The CDR3 spells CASSLVPRDAYEQYF. Written as DNA, the CDR3 is TGTGCCAGCAGCTTAGTCCCGCGGGATGCCTACGAGCAGTACTTC.

The V call is TRBV3-1, the J call TRBJ2-5; D is ambiguous. Trimming removed 0 bases at V and 3 bases at J, with 14 bases between. Germline loops: CDR1 LGHDT, CDR2 YNNKEL (reference sequence). CDR3 length: 16 residues. The CDR3 bases are TGTGCCAGCAGCCAAGAAAGTAGTCTCTTCAAAGAGACCCAGTACTTC. Protein product: CASSQESSLFKETQYF.